This T cell receptor (beta chain) was captured in a study of chemoradiotherapy in HPV16-positive cancers. V dropped 5 bases and J dropped 3; count of bases not matched to a gene: 6. This CDR3 is 15 amino acids long. The germline CDR1 and CDR2 sequences are SGHTA and FQGNSA. Data came from immunoSEQ multiplex PCR; TCRdb stores just in-frame clones and leaves some out. The table lists 25,000 to 40,000 clones, 80% to 90% of them singletons. The receptor was derived from a human donor with HPV-associated anogenital cancer. Sequenced material: blood, taken from a patient who underwent chemoradiotherapy. J is TRBJ2-3 and V is TRBV7-2; 9 bases map to TRBD2. The CDR3 bases are TGTGCCAGCAGCCCTTCTCTAGCGGGGACAGATACGCAGTATTTT. Its protein product is CASSPSLAGTDTQYF.